This T cell receptor beta chain was sequenced in a study of OX40 agonist ivuxolimab in advanced cancers. Profiling relied on immunoSEQ multiplex PCR, and the TCRdb table lists in-frame clones only, not all of them. The sample shows approximately 80,000 clones, about 82% of them seen only once. The germline gives CDR1 WSHSY, CDR2 SAAADI. The length of the CDR3 is 11 residues. V lost 3 bases and J lost 7, with 7 bases in between. This chain uses TRBV10-2 with TRBJ2-7, with D uncertain. The clonotype originates from an adult with an advanced solid tumor such as melanoma, head and neck, liver or kidney cancer. The sequenced sample was CD4+ or CD8+ T cells sorted from blood, obtained in a trial of the OX40 agonist ivuxolimab. The CDR3 is CASSDPREQYF. CDR3 bases: TGCGCCAGCAGTGACCCCAGGGAGCAGTACTTC.